The entry that follows covers one T cell receptor beta chain sequence. It was with 60 Vbeta and 13 Jbeta primers that the PCR ran. TCRdb's table, derived via immunoSEQ multiplex PCR, lists solely in-frame clones and lacks some. The data show fewer than 150,000 clones, with roughly 67% seen just once and 7.5% to 9% held by the top ten. The record originates from a study of cytomegalovirus exposure and HLA in healthy donors. This CDR3 has 15 residues. V was clipped by 6 bases and J by 3 bases; unmatched bases: 9. Germline-derived CDR1 and CDR2 are MNHEY and SVGAGI. The clonotype originates from a man aged 18 to 29 in good health and CMV-seropositive. Sequencing was done on a sample of PBMCs. The V gene is TRBV6-5, the J gene TRBJ2-7; 9 bases line up with TRBD1. The CDR3 region is CASSRQGDAYYEQYF. Here the CDR3 DNA reads TGTGCCAGCAGCCGACAGGGGGACGCATACTACGAGCAGTACTTC.